This is a list of T cell receptor beta chains from one sample in a study of blood T cell repertoires in COVID-19. TCRdb's copy holds only in-frame clones and misses some; the assay was immunoSEQ multiplex PCR. Altogether approximately 150,000 clones are present, around 80% being singletons, with the ten largest covering around a fifth. Sequenced sample: PBMCs or T cells enriched from blood (not recorded which). Source of these receptors: a woman in her sixties or seventies in a cohort exposed to, infected with or recovered from COVID-19 (not recorded which). The conserved cysteine and the conserved F or W are not part of the CDR3 here. The D gene is left open where the match is weak.

TRBV19,TRBD1,ASSPQGTQETQY
TRBV2,TRBD1,ASRDRDSGANVLT
TRBV9,NA,ASSVGLGGGTQY
TRBV12-3/TRBV12-4,NA,ASWAGTFDEQY
TRBV18,TRBD1,ASSPDRGSQPQH
TRBV3-1/TRBV3-2,NA,ASSQQPGNTEAF
TRBV6-6,NA,ASRPGGGPTDTQY
TRBV18,TRBD1,ASSPQTGYLEQF
TRBV5-1,TRBD2,ASSFLAGGTPEQY
TRBV4-2,NA,ASSQEPGATNEKLF
TRBV7-8,NA,ARNRVGPQH
TRBV5-1,TRBD2,ASRGTSGMNEQF
TRBV9,NA,ASSVGGGTAGTQQF
TRBV27,TRBD1,ASKAKTGSEAGELF
TRBV11-3,TRBD2,ASSLDGTSGAGYEQF
TRBV28,NA,ASLIARGEAF
TRBV27,TRBD1,ASSSQGVYGYT
TRBV3-1/TRBV3-2,NA,ASSQDGGPTEAF
TRBV27,NA,ASSPDYGTQY
TRBV6-5,TRBD2,ASSRSGGSYEQY
TRBV30,NA,AWSVWRYNSPLH
TRBV19,NA,ASSVVSGINEKLF
TRBV11-3,TRBD1,ASSLDNRGRDGYT
TRBV11-3,NA,ASSGVRAYEQY
TRBV27,TRBD2,ASSSRLADSYEQY
TRBV19,NA,ASSWEGGNQPQH
TRBV12-3/TRBV12-4,NA,ASSLETRGIQY
TRBV5-1,NA,ASSPSPVETQY
TRBV5-1,NA,ASSSLAGVGNEQF
TRBV27,NA,ASSLPGYEQY
TRBV5-1,NA,ASSREQHLDEQF
TRBV27,NA,ASSQRGDTQY
TRBV7-6,TRBD2,ASSSLAGKHNEQF
TRBV11-3,NA,ASSSPAGSPETQY
TRBV7-9,NA,ASSPGAGRDHMGAAF
TRBV11-3,TRBD2,ASSLGEAGVGNEQF
TRBV28,TRBD1,ASSSGQYYAEAF
TRBV11-3,TRBD2,ASSATSGDTQY
TRBV12-3/TRBV12-4,TRBD1,ASSFGQGNGYT
TRBV7-3,TRBD2,ASSLTMSGSGEQF
TRBV5-1,TRBD1,ASSLGDGTGEAF
TRBV28,NA,ASSLNGQQGRGYGYT
TRBV19,NA,ASSSSTGSGNTIY
TRBV21-1,NA,ASDRGSATNEKLF
TRBV28,NA,ASSSDRFTDTQY
TRBV5-1,TRBD2,ASSSPGLAGKEQF
TRBV4-2,TRBD2,ASSPGLAPPEQY
TRBV25-1,NA,ASSEDSRYGYT
TRBV12-3/TRBV12-4,NA,ASSPTSGTKQY
TRBV19,TRBD2,ASRRETYNEQF
TRBV28,NA,ASSLSYNEQF
TRBV5-4,TRBD1,ASSPPRQGTYNEQF
TRBV10-3,TRBD1,AIRVWDSLQYSNQPQH
TRBV28,NA,ASSLGEQGYDTEAF